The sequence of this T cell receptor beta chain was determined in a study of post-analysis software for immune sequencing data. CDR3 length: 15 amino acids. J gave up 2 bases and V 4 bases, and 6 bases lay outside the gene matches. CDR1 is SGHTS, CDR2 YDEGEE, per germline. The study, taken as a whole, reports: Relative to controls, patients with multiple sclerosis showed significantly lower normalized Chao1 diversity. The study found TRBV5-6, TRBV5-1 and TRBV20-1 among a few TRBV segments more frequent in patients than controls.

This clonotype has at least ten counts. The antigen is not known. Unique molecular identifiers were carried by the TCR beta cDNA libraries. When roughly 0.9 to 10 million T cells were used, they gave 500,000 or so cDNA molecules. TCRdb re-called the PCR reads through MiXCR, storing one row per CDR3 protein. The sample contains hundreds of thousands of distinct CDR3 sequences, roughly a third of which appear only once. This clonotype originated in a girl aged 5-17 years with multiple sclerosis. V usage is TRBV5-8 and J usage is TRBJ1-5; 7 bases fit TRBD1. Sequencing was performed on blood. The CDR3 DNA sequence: TGTGCCAGCAGCAAGGGGGCCCATGGCAATCAGCCCCAGCATTTT. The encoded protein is CASSKGAHGNQPQHF.